This T cell receptor (beta chain) was retrieved from a study of Graves' ophthalmopathy and Graves' hyperthyroidism. In germline, CDR1 is SNHLY, CDR2 FYNNEI. The CDR3 spans 17 residues. V was shortened by 3 bases and J by 7 bases, with 24 bases between the two germline ends. Scientists amplified the TCR beta CDR3 regions from RNA transcripts. HTBI-primed RT-PCR formed the first round, and a multiplex PCR formed the second. One entry per CDR3 protein, called by TCRdb with MiXCR from the multiplex PCR reads. This sample has over a million distinct CDR3 sequences, with 35% to 45% found just once. This clonotype showed up many times.

Sequenced material: peripheral blood or thyroid tissue (not recorded which). The genes are TRBV2 and TRBJ1-2; a weak D match, TRBD1 (6 bases). The clonotype originates from an adult man with Graves' hyperthyroidism. The DNA for the CDR3 is TGTGCCAGCAGTGATATACATCAGGGGCGTGGGGTTGGTGGCTACACCTTC. Translating gives CASSDIHQGRGVGGYTF.